A selection of T cell receptor beta chains follows, all from one sample in a study of blood T cell repertoires in COVID-19. Some clones are missing from TCRdb's copy, which holds only in-frame ones; the method was immunoSEQ multiplex PCR. The sample lists 200,000 to 250,000 clones; roughly 85% were seen once. The sequenced material came from PBMCs or T cells enriched from blood (not recorded which). These receptors all come from a man aged 25-45 years who had recovered from COVID-19. Both conserved end residues are part of each CDR3. Fields, in order: D gene, CDR3 length, V gene, J gene, CDR3 DNA, CDR3 protein. A D gene is named only where the DNA matches it firmly.

.,13,TRBV28,TRBJ1-5,TGTGCCACCCGATTTAGTAGCAATCAGCCCCAGCATTTT,CATRFSSNQPQHF
.,17,TRBV5-8,TRBJ1-3,TGTGCCAGCAGCCGGGCCTCACGACAGCAAGTTGGAAACACCATATATTTT,CASSRASRQQVGNTIYF
TRBD2,18,TRBV25-1,TRBJ2-7,TGTGCCAGCAGTGGAAACACTCCTTCTAGCGGGAGTAATCACGAGCAGTACTTC,CASSGNTPSSGSNHEQYF
.,15,TRBV30,TRBJ2-6,TGTGCCTGGAGTGATTGGAGCTCTGGGGCCAACGTCCTGACTTTC,CAWSDWSSGANVLTF
TRBD1,18,TRBV3-1/TRBV3-2,TRBJ1-2,TGTGCCAGCAGCCCTCAACTCAATTGGGACAGGGTCAACTATGGCTACACCTTC,CASSPQLNWDRVNYGYTF
.,16,TRBV10-3,TRBJ1-2,TGTGCCATCAGTGGTGGGCCAGTGGCTTGGAACTATGGCTACACCTTC,CAISGGPVAWNYGYTF
TRBD2,15,TRBV5-1,TRBJ2-3,TGCGCCAGCAGCTTAGAGCGGGATTGGGGAGATACGCAGTATTTT,CASSLERDWGDTQYF
.,13,TRBV6-5,TRBJ2-7,TGTGCCAGCAGTTACTCGGCTTCCTACGAGCAGTACTTC,CASSYSASYEQYF
.,14,TRBV11-1,TRBJ2-2,TGTGCCAGCACGGGGAGAGTTAACACCGGGGAGCTGTTTTTT,CASTGRVNTGELFF
TRBD2,15,TRBV10-3,TRBJ2-1,TGTGCCATCAGTGGTGGTCCGGGGGGGGACAATGAGCAGTTCTTC,CAISGGPGGDNEQFF
.,15,TRBV5-1,TRBJ2-1,TGCGCCAGCGCCTCCCAGGGGCGCTCCTACAATGAGCAGTTCTTC,CASASQGRSYNEQFF
TRBD2,17,TRBV10-1,TRBJ2-1,TGCGCCAGCAGTGACCACCTGGGTAGCGGGAGCCAGAATGAGCAGTTCTTC,CASSDHLGSGSQNEQFF
.,12,TRBV5-1,TRBJ2-7,TGCGCCAGCAGCTTGGCATCCTACGAGCAGTACTTC,CASSLASYEQYF
.,12,TRBV3-1/TRBV3-2,TRBJ1-5,TGTGCCAGCAGCACAAGCAATCAGCCCCAGCATTTT,CASSTSNQPQHF
TRBD1,16,TRBV28,TRBJ1-4,TGTGCCAGCAGGAAGGGGGCGATAACCCTCCGAGAAAAACTGTTTTTT,CASRKGAITLREKLFF
.,13,TRBV30,TRBJ1-1,TGTGCCTGGAGTGTACTGGGGAGCACTGAAGCTTTCTTT,CAWSVLGSTEAFF